The 13 T cell receptor beta chains given below trace back to one sample, sequenced in a study of CD8 T cells in Susac syndrome. The RNA input was about 0.45 to 1 ug, and it was reverse transcribed with random hexamers. TCRdb independently ran MiXCR on the immunoSEQ multiplex PCR reads; one entry per CDR3 protein. Of about 300,000 distinct CDR3 sequences listed, around 83% are singletons. Sequencing was done on a sample of CD8+ T cells from PBMCs. These receptors originate from a human donor with multiple sclerosis.

CDR3 loop: CSARGIGLEISYEQYF. For the CDR3, the DNA is TGCAGTGCTAGAGGAATCGGACTAGAGATTTCCTACGAGCAGTACTTC. The J gene is TRBJ2-7, the V gene TRBV20-1; TRBD2 aligns across 7 bases. V trimming: 1 base; J trimming: 1 base; junction bases outside the gene matches: 10. This CDR3 comprises 16 residues. Germline lookup yields CDR1 DFQATT and CDR2 SNEGSKA (reference sequence).

CDR3 protein: CASSGPHIPGANVLTF. The CDR3 nucleotides read TGTGCCAGCAGCGGGCCCCACATCCCTGGGGCCAACGTCCTGACTTTC. The V gene is TRBV9, the J gene TRBJ2-6, with unresolved D. The CDR3 contains 16 residues. CDR1 SGDLS and CDR2 YYNGEE come from the germline V gene. The V gene lost 3 bases and the J gene lost 2 bases, with 12 bases spanning the gap. The full variable domain, completed using reference TRBV9 and TRBJ2-6, is DSGVTQTPKHLITATGQRVTLRCSPRSGDLSVYWYQQSLDQGLQFLIQYYNGEERAKGNILERFSAQQFPDLHSELNLSSLELGDSALYFCASSGPHIPGANVLTFGAGSRLTVL.

This clonotype appeared a single time. At one boundary the junction diverges from the germline segment, which might be a read error. V is TRBV5-1 and J is TRBJ2-7, with TRBD1 as a possible D gene (6 bases). Germline V gives CDR1 SGHRS, CDR2 YFSETQ. The CDR3 is 13 amino acids. CDR3 in amino acids: CTSRGRASYEQYF. The DNA for the CDR3 is TGCACCAGCAGGGGCAGGGCATCGTACGAGCAGTACTTC. Full variable domain (remainder filled in from reference TRBV5-1 and TRBJ2-7): KAGVTQTPRYLIKTRGQQVTLSCSPISGHRSVSWYQQTPGQGLQFLFEYFSETQRNKGNFPGRFSGRQFSNSRSEMNVSTLELGDSALYLCTSRGRASYEQYFGPGTRLTVT.

V is TRBV9 and J is TRBJ1-6; D might be TRBD1 (5 bases). Germline CDR1 and CDR2: SGDLS and YYNGEE. V was trimmed by 3 bases and J by 16 bases, leaving 17 bases between them. The CDR3 consists of 13 residues. The CDR3 loop is CASSADILPLLHF. In nucleotides, the CDR3 is TGTGCCAGCAGCGCGGACATCCTGCCTTTACTCCACTTT.

The gene calls are TRBV7-9 and TRBJ1-1; D is unresolved. There are 12 residues in the CDR3. Germline CDR1 SEHNR, CDR2 FQNEAQ (reference sequence). Trimming left V 9 bases short and J 0 bases short, with 8 bases between. The CDR3 spells CASSGLNTEAFF. CDR3 DNA sequence: TGTGCCAGTTCTGGGTTGAACACTGAAGCTTTCTTT.

This chain joins TRBV5-8 and TRBJ2-5; 7 bases align to TRBD1. Germline CDR1 is SGHTS and CDR2 is YDEGEE. V lost 3 bases and J lost 6; bases outside the gene matches: 14. The CDR3 is 16 residues long. CDR3 sequence reads: CASSCRTGEVGQTQYF. As DNA, the CDR3 is TGTGCCAGCAGCTGTCGGACAGGCGAAGTGGGGCAGACCCAGTACTTC.

This clonotype was seen a few times. This chain connects TRBV6-5 to TRBJ2-5; tentative D call: TRBD2 (6 bases). The CDR3 consists of 14 residues. Germline CDR1 MNHEY, CDR2 SVGAGI. Trimming left V 2 bases short and J 5 bases short, with 12 bases between. In DNA form, the CDR3 reads TGTGCCAGCAGTTACGACAGAGGGAGGGAGACCCAGTACTTC. Encoded protein: CASSYDRGRETQYF.

This clonotype was recorded only once. CDR3 amino acids: CSARRDRFF. DNA of the CDR3: TGCAGTGCTAGGCGGGACCGGTTCTTC. The chain uses TRBV20-1 and TRBJ2-1; D possibly corresponds to TRBD2 (6 bases). Germline values: CDR1 DFQATT, CDR2 SNEGSKA (reference sequence). V was cut by 3 bases and J by 15 bases, with 9 bases left in between. CDR3 size: 9 residues.

This clonotype was picked up a small number of times. The chain has TRBV19 and TRBJ2-1; 10 nucleotides agree with TRBD2. This CDR3 region has 18 residues. Germline V gives CDR1 LNHDA, CDR2 SQIVND (reference sequence). Losses at the gene ends were 5 bases for V and 0 bases for J; bases not matched to a gene: 10. The CDR3 is CASSLRTSGSSSYNEQFF. In nucleotides, the CDR3 is TGTGCCAGTAGTCTACGGACTAGCGGATCTAGCTCCTACAATGAGCAGTTCTTC.

This chain connects TRBV25-1 to TRBJ2-7; 8 positions match TRBD2. Germline lookup yields CDR1 MGHDK and CDR2 SYGVNS. After removal of 6 bases from V and 6 bases from J, the junction contained 13 bases not matched to a gene. This CDR3 is 15 amino acids long. The DNA of the CDR3 is TGTGCCAGCAGCCTCAGGGCGGGAGGACATTCCGAGCAGTACTTC. It encodes CASSLRAGGHSEQYF.

The chain joins TRBV27 to TRBJ2-7, with D possibly matching TRBD2 (6 bases). The CDR3 is 16 amino acids. CDR1 MNHEY and CDR2 SMNVEV come from the germline V gene (reference sequence). Trimming removed 6 bases from V and 0 bases from J, with 18 bases in between. The CDR3 nucleotides read TGTGCCAGCAGCTTAGGGGACTCAAGGAGCTCCTACGAGCAGTACTTC. Its protein is CASSLGDSRSSYEQYF.

The V gene is TRBV20-1, the J gene TRBJ2-7, with TRBD1 as a possible D gene (6 bases). Germline V CDR1 and CDR2: DFQATT, SNEGSKA (reference sequence). CDR3 length: 16 residues. Trimming pared 0 bases from V and 3 bases from J, leaving 18 bases between. This chain's CDR3 is CSARDPLGAEYYEQYF. In DNA, the CDR3 is TGCAGTGCTAGAGATCCCCTGGGGGCTGAATACTACGAGCAGTACTTC.

The rearrangement uses TRBV7-9 and TRBJ1-2; no clear D. Trimming shortened V by 5 bases and J by 2 bases, and 15 bases separated the two germline ends. CDR1 and CDR2 (germline): SEHNR, FQNEAQ (reference sequence). This CDR3 has 15 amino acids. Here the CDR3 DNA reads TGTGCCAGCAGCACCCCCACGGGAGGCAACTATGGCTACACCTTC. Amino acid sequence: CASSTPTGGNYGYTF.